This T cell receptor beta chain originates from a study of blood T cell repertoires in COVID-19. Study background: Samples of COVID-19 (acute and convalescent) were obtained from the United States, Italy and Spain.

This clone is classed as medium-sized. The data were produced by immunoSEQ multiplex PCR, yet TCRdb's version contains in-frame clones alone and is incomplete. The data contain about 100,000 clones, around four fifths of them singletons. The origin of this receptor is a man between 65 and 85 years old with active or convalescent COVID-19. Sequenced sample: peripheral blood.

CDR3 coding DNA: TGTGCCAGCAGTCTGGGGACAGGTCGAGCTTTCTTT. This translates into CASSLGTGRAFF. The chain employs TRBV6-6 and TRBJ1-1, with 8 bases aligning to TRBD1. J was trimmed by 10 bases and V by 5 bases; bases with no gene match: 6. The CDR3 sequence is 12 residues long. The V gene's germline CDR1 is MNHNY and CDR2 SVGAGI (reference sequence).